A selection of T cell receptor beta chains follows, all from one sample in a study of T cell clonotyping in hematopoietic cell transplantation. Sequencing used immunoSEQ multiplex PCR; TCRdb keeps in-frame clones, though not all of them. The profile shows more than 70,000 clones, almost 97% of them singletons. Source: peripheral blood mononuclear cells, taken before stem cell transplant. The receptor set was obtained from a woman in her forties or fifties with acute myeloid leukemia. Some clones in this sample may be carry-over from other donors' samples. CDR3s leave out the opening cysteine and the closing phenylalanine or tryptophan. D genes are given only for firm matches.

v_gene	d_gene	j_gene	CDR3aa
TRBV2	-	TRBJ1-2	ASISGTNYGYT
TRBV25-1	-	TRBJ1-1	ARKGRENTEAF
TRBV5-1	-	TRBJ1-3	ASSLDPGFSGNTIY
TRBV15	-	TRBJ1-1	ATSRDSQSEAF
TRBV7-9	-	TRBJ2-3	ASSLGGTYTDTQY
TRBV27	TRBD1	TRBJ1-2	ASSLSRQGENYGYT
TRBV6-5	-	TRBJ2-4	ASSYRSGVGENIQY
TRBV5-1	-	TRBJ1-5	ASSLGGASQPQH
TRBV5-6	TRBD1	TRBJ2-3	ASSFRTGSDTQY
TRBV6-5	-	TRBJ1-3	ASSQRQGNTIY